Below, one T cell receptor (beta chain) is given with its context. Antigen: not known. TCRdb used MiXCR to reprocess the reads, holding one entry per CDR3 protein. The table shows around 230,000 distinct CDR3 sequences, with roughly 34% occurring only once. The data belong to a study of T cell repertoires in cytomegalovirus infection. Overall study context: From public TCR beta signatures came an indication of both CMV infection and matching HLA type.

CDR1 is KGHDR and CDR2 is SFDVKD in the germline V gene. CDR3 length: 13 amino acids. The ends were cut back, 7 bases at V and 0 bases at J, with 6 bases in the middle. Study-wide results and limits: Clonotype analysis showed dominance of the ex vivo response by HLA-C-restricted CMV-specific TCR beta clonotypes.

The sequenced sample was CD8+ T cells from cultured PBMCs, obtained from culture after CMV antigen stimulation. The rearrangement uses TRBV24-1 and TRBJ1-3; D gene uncertain. This sequence originates from a human donor in good health (CMV status not recorded). Some clones in this sample may be carry-over from other donors' samples. DNA for the CDR3: TGTGCCACCAGGACAAGCTCTGGAAACACCATATATTTT. Encoded protein: CATRTSSGNTIYF.